Below are 32 T cell receptor beta chains sequenced from a single sample in a study of T-cell reconstitution after alpha-beta-depleted transplantation in children. For TCRbeta, the library was prepared with unique molecular identifiers. Using its own MiXCR run on the PCR reads, TCRdb lists one record per CDR3 protein. The profile covers roughly 500,000 distinct CDR3 sequences, with roughly 18% appearing a single time and 3.3% taken by the ten largest. The material was PBMCs from the stem cell graft donor, obtained from the stem cell graft. These receptors originate from a human donor who donated a stem cell graft to a child with acute lymphoblastic leukemia.

This chain uses TRBV15 with TRBJ2-1, with 9 bases matching TRBD2. The germline gives CDR1 LNHNV, CDR2 YYDKDF (reference sequence). The CDR3 totals 15 residues. Germline trimming cut 4 bases from V and 5 bases from J; bases unmatched to any gene: 6. In nucleotides, the CDR3 is TGTGCCACCAGCATAGGCGGGAGGGTTGACAATGAGCAGTTCTTC. It yields the protein CATSIGGRVDNEQFF.

There are a few counts of this clonotype. V is TRBV4-1 and J is TRBJ1-6; no definite D call. From germline, CDR1 is MGHRA and CDR2 YSYEKL. The V end lost 2 bases, the J end lost 5 bases, and 10 bases lay between the germline ends. CDR3 length: 15 residues. The CDR3 region has the DNA TGCGCCAGCAGCCAATGGGAACAGAATAATTCACCCCTCCACTTT. This translates into CASSQWEQNNSPLHF.

This clonotype has a count of ten or more. This chain connects TRBV18 to TRBJ2-2; 13 nucleotides line up with TRBD2. Trimming removed 0 bases from V and 5 bases from J; junction bases left unmatched: 3. Germline CDR1 KGHSH, CDR2 LQKENI. The CDR3 is 17 residues long. Written as DNA, the CDR3 is TGTGCCAGCTCACCACCGACTAGCGGGAGGCGAACCGGGGAGCTGTTTTTT. It yields the protein CASSPPTSGRRTGELFF.

This clonotype came up many times. Here the CDR3 reads CASSPPSSYEQYF. The CDR3 nucleotides read TGTGCCAGCAGCCCCCCCAGCTCCTACGAGCAGTACTTC. This chain joins TRBV18 and TRBJ2-7; D gene ambiguous. The V gene lost 8 bases and the J gene lost 0 bases, with 11 bases spanning the gap. The CDR3 sequence is 13 residues long. The germline V gene has CDR1 KGHSH and CDR2 LQKENI.

The V and J genes are TRBV6-2 or TRBV6-3 and TRBJ2-1; 14 nucleotides agree with TRBD2. Trimming removed 4 bases from V and 10 bases from J; junction bases left unmatched: 6. This CDR3 comprises 15 residues. The germline CDR1 and CDR2 sequences are MNHEY and SVGEGT. The CDR3 nucleotides are TGTGCCAGCAGTTTCGGGACTAGCGGGAGTTCGGAGCAGTTCTTC. Its protein product is CASSFGTSGSSEQFF.

The rearrangement links TRBV20-1 to TRBJ1-5; D is perhaps TRBD1 (6 bases). The V end lost 6 bases, the J end lost 5 bases, and 17 bases lay between the germline ends. Germline assignment: CDR1 DFQATT and CDR2 SNEGSKA (reference sequence). The CDR3 spans 14 residues. For the CDR3, the DNA is TGCAGTGCCCTAAGGGGGGATGGTTATCAGCCCCAGCATTTT. Translating gives CSALRGDGYQPQHF.

The chain joins TRBV5-1 to TRBJ1-2; D possibly corresponds to TRBD1 (5 bases). The V end was cut by 4 bases, the J end by 6 bases, with 16 bases between. Germline V gene lookup returns CDR1 SGHRS and CDR2 YFSETQ. The CDR3 loop spans 14 amino acids. The CDR3 here is CASSSARAPDGYTF. CDR3 bases: TGCGCCAGCAGCAGTGCCAGGGCCCCTGATGGCTACACCTTC.

This clonotype turned up a few times. The V gene is TRBV4-1, the J gene TRBJ2-7; no firm D call. CDR1 is MGHRA, CDR2 YSYEKL, per germline. The CDR3 loop spans 14 amino acids. Trimming left V 1 base short and J 8 bases short, with 15 bases between. CDR3 amino acids: CASSQGDSLEQQYF. The DNA of the CDR3 is TGCGCCAGCAGCCAAGGGGATTCCCTGGAGCAGCAGTACTTC.

Ten or more counts support this clonotype. The chain employs TRBV6-6 and TRBJ1-4; the D is unclear. Germline loops: CDR1 MNHNY, CDR2 SVGAGI (reference sequence). There are 13 residues in the CDR3. Between the trimmed V and J ends, which lost 7 bases and 5 bases, there was a span of 11 bases. The CDR3 reads CASTLAGNEKLFF. CDR3 in DNA: TGTGCCAGCACCCTGGCAGGCAATGAAAAACTGTTTTTT.

As DNA, the CDR3 is TGTGCCAGTAACGGTCTTTATAATTCACCCCTCCACTTT. Its translation: CASNGLYNSPLHF. The V and J genes are TRBV19 and TRBJ1-6, with no clear D. Between the trimmed V and J ends, which lost 7 bases and 4 bases, there was a span of 8 bases. The CDR3 has 13 residues. Per germline, CDR1 LNHDA and CDR2 SQIVND (reference sequence).

The CDR3, as DNA: TGTGCCAGCAGCGTCTCCGGGACAGGCTATTCACCCCTCCACTTT. It specifies CASSVSGTGYSPLHF. V gene TRBV7-2 combines with J gene TRBJ1-6; 8 bases fit TRBD1. Trimming took 5 bases from V and 8 from J; bases not matched to a gene: 8. Germline-derived CDR1 and CDR2 are SGHTA and FQGNSA. The CDR3 contains 15 residues.

The V and J genes are TRBV14 and TRBJ2-1; tentatively, D is TRBD2 (5 bases). The CDR3 spans 17 residues. CDR1 is SGHDN, CDR2 FVKESK, per germline. Trimming took 0 bases from V and 1 from J, leaving 13 bases between them. Here the CDR3 reads CASSQDPRLFSYNEQFF. The CDR3 DNA follows: TGTGCCAGCAGCCAAGATCCCAGACTATTTTCCTACAATGAGCAGTTCTTC.

This clonotype has only a few counts. The gene calls are TRBV4-1 and TRBJ2-5; the match to TRBD2 covers 13 bases. V lost 0 bases and J lost 4; bases outside the gene matches: 8. The CDR3 has 18 residues. Germline assignment: CDR1 MGHRA and CDR2 YSYEKL. CDR3 amino acids: CASSQDLLAGGESETQYF. In DNA form, the CDR3 reads TGCGCCAGCAGCCAAGATCTACTAGCGGGAGGGGAGTCAGAGACCCAGTACTTC.

The chain carries TRBV12-3 or TRBV12-4 and TRBJ2-1; D unresolved. V lost 2 bases, J lost 7 bases, and 18 bases lay in between. This CDR3 contains 16 residues. The CDR3: CASSLHRLGVGNEQFF. The CDR3 coding sequence is TGTGCCAGCAGTTTACATCGGCTAGGAGTTGGTAATGAGCAGTTCTTC.

This clonotype was detected only a few times. V is TRBV7-8 and J is TRBJ2-7, with D perhaps given as TRBD1 or TRBD2 (5 bases each). The V gene's germline CDR1 is SGHVS and CDR2 FQNEAQ. This CDR3 contains 15 residues. Trimming removed 0 bases at V and 9 bases at J, with 18 bases between. The CDR3 loop reads CASSLADGTLSGQYF. In DNA, the CDR3 is TGTGCCAGCAGCTTAGCGGATGGGACCCTCAGCGGGCAGTACTTC. The full variable domain, rest sourced from reference TRBV7-8 and TRBJ2-7, is GAGVSQSPRYKVAKRGQDVALRCDPISGHVSLFWYQQALGQGPEFLTYFQNEAQLDKSGLPSDRFFAERPEGSVSTLKIQRTQQEDSAVYLCASSLADGTLSGQYFGPGTRLTVT.

The V call is TRBV24-1, the J call TRBJ2-3; no definite D call. The CDR3 loop spans 14 amino acids. Germline loops: CDR1 KGHDR, CDR2 SFDVKD. Trimming took off 4 bases at V and 3 bases at J, with 10 bases between the two ends. DNA for the CDR3: TGTGCCACCAGTGACCTGACTCCGACAGATACGCAGTATTTT. It yields the protein CATSDLTPTDTQYF.

This clonotype was counted at least ten times. This chain uses TRBV12-3 or TRBV12-4 with TRBJ2-1; TRBD2 matches at 12 bases. The CDR3 is 14 amino acids. V trimming: 6 bases; J trimming: 5 bases; junction bases outside the gene matches: 2. The CDR3 coding sequence is TGTGCCAGCAGGACTAGCGGGAGTAACAATGAGCAGTTCTTC. Residues: CASRTSGSNNEQFF.

This clonotype was observed a few times. V is TRBV7-8 and J is TRBJ2-7; D is perhaps TRBD1 or TRBD2 (6 bases each). The CDR3 consists of 15 residues. Germline V gives CDR1 SGHVS, CDR2 FQNEAQ. Trimming took off 3 bases at V and 1 base at J, with 13 bases between the two ends. DNA for the CDR3: TGTGCCAGCAGCTTGGTCGAGGGGGGTTCCTACGAGCAGTACTTC. It yields the protein CASSLVEGGSYEQYF.

This clonotype was recorded a few times. The rearrangement joins TRBV20-1 to TRBJ2-7; TRBD2 might be the D (6 bases). Germline V gives CDR1 DFQATT, CDR2 SNEGSKA (reference sequence). The CDR3 covers 16 residues. Trimming shortened V by 5 bases and J by 4 bases, and 24 bases separated the two germline ends. This CDR3 is CSADGLPGLPAYEQYF. CDR3 in DNA: TGCAGTGCTGACGGACTTCCGGGACTCCCAGCGTACGAGCAGTACTTC.

In this sample, this clonotype turned up a few times. Here the CDR3 DNA reads TGTGCCAGCAGCTCCTCAACGAACACTGAAGCTTTCTTT. Amino acid sequence: CASSSSTNTEAFF. The rearrangement joins TRBV7-9 to TRBJ1-1, with D unresolved. The CDR3 loop spans 13 amino acids. Germline V gene data show CDR1 as SEHNR and CDR2 as FQNEAQ (reference sequence). V was cut by 4 bases and J by 1 base, with 7 bases left in between.

This clonotype was observed a handful of times. The V gene is TRBV12-3 or TRBV12-4, the J gene TRBJ2-3; TRBD2 matches at 7 bases. There are 17 residues in the CDR3. Trimming took 4 bases from V and 2 from J; bases not matched to a gene: 12. CDR3 region: CASSSHRDYGYTDTQYF. The CDR3, as DNA: TGTGCCAGCAGTTCCCACCGGGACTATGGTTACACAGATACGCAGTATTTT.

This clonotype appeared a few times. The chain is built from TRBV30 and TRBJ1-1; 7 bases fit TRBD1. The germline V gene encodes CDR1 GTSNPN and CDR2 SVGIG (reference sequence). The CDR3 extends over 16 amino acids. Germline trimming cut 1 base from V and 6 bases from J; bases unmatched to any gene: 14. CDR3 nucleotide sequence: TGTGCCTGGAGTGCTACTCGAACAGGGGAGATTTCTGAAGCTTTCTTT. Translated, it gives CAWSATRTGEISEAFF.

Many counts were recorded for this clonotype. The rearrangement uses TRBV5-6 and TRBJ1-5; TRBD1 might be the D (6 bases). Trimming removed 0 bases at V and 6 bases at J, with 13 bases between. Germline CDR1 reads SGHDT; CDR2 reads YYEEEE. This CDR3 is built from 15 residues. The CDR3 here is CASSLGTAVVQPQHF. CDR3 in DNA: TGTGCCAGCAGCTTGGGGACAGCGGTGGTTCAGCCCCAGCATTTT.

The sample holds a few counts of this clonotype. The chain carries TRBV24-1 and TRBJ1-2; 7 nucleotides line up with TRBD1. The CDR3 is 16 amino acids. The germline CDR1 and CDR2 sequences are KGHDR and SFDVKD. V trimming: 2 bases; J trimming: 3 bases; junction bases outside the gene matches: 8. The CDR3 DNA follows: TGTGCCACCAGTGATTCGATCGGAGGGACAGACTATGGCTACACCTTC. Protein: CATSDSIGGTDYGYTF.

V usage is TRBV15 and J usage is TRBJ2-1, with D unclear. CDR1 is LNHNV, CDR2 YYDKDF, per germline (reference sequence). The V gene lost 0 bases and the J gene lost 8 bases, with 14 bases spanning the gap. The CDR3 sequence is 15 residues long. The CDR3 nucleotides read TGTGCCACCAGCAGAGAAGTGATGGGGTCCGATGAGCAGTTCTTC. It is translated as CATSREVMGSDEQFF.

The V and J genes are TRBV5-6 and TRBJ2-1; possible D gene TRBD2, 5 bases. In germline, CDR1 is SGHDT, CDR2 YYEEEE. Trimming stripped 4 bases from V and 6 bases from J, with 20 bases between. The CDR3 covers 16 residues. DNA for the CDR3: TGTGCCAGCAGCGCCAACCTAGCCTGGGGTGGCAATGAGCAGTTCTTC. This translates into CASSANLAWGGNEQFF.

V gene TRBV11-2 combines with J gene TRBJ2-1; D call uncertain. CDR3 length equals 13 residues. Germline V lookup: CDR1 SGHAT, CDR2 FQNNGV. V lost 6 bases to trimming and J lost 6 bases, with 12 bases between them. The CDR3: CASRPPGGNEQFF. In DNA, the CDR3 is TGTGCCAGCAGACCACCGGGTGGCAATGAGCAGTTCTTC.

The rearrangement uses TRBV7-9 and TRBJ1-2; a possible D gene is TRBD1 (5 bases). Between the trimmed V and J ends, which lost 1 base and 8 bases, there was a span of 11 bases. This CDR3 is built from 13 residues. Germline V gene lookup returns CDR1 SEHNR and CDR2 FQNEAQ (reference sequence). CDR3 nucleotide sequence: TGTGCCAGCAGCTTAGGTGGGACGAGAGGCTACACCTTC. Translation gives CASSLGGTRGYTF. The complete variable domain, with remaining parts taken from reference TRBV7-9 and TRBJ1-2, reads DTGVSQNPRHKITKRGQNVTFRCDPISEHNRLYWYRQTLGQGPEFLTYFQNEAQLEKSRLLSDRFSAERPKGSFSTLEIQRTEQGDSAMYLCASSLGGTRGYTFGSGTRLTVV.

This clonotype was recorded at least ten times. The chain uses TRBV5-1 and TRBJ2-1; 12 bases are shared with TRBD2. Germline-derived CDR1 and CDR2 are SGHRS and YFSETQ. The CDR3 covers 15 residues. The J segment lost 5 bases and the V segment lost 4 bases, leaving 4 bases of the junction unmatched. This chain's CDR3 is CASSPLAGGNNEQFF. In DNA form, the CDR3 reads TGCGCCAGCAGCCCCCTAGCGGGAGGGAACAATGAGCAGTTCTTC. Full variable domain (missing parts from reference TRBV5-1 and TRBJ2-1): KAGVTQTPRYLIKTRGQQVTLSCSPISGHRSVSWYQQTPGQGLQFLFEYFSETQRNKGNFPGRFSGRQFSNSRSEMNVSTLELGDSALYLCASSPLAGGNNEQFFGPGTRLTVL.

The J gene is TRBJ2-1, the V gene TRBV11-1; D may match TRBD1 or TRBD2 (6 bases each). The CDR3 runs 18 residues. Trimming shortened V by 5 bases and J by 5 bases, and 25 bases separated the two germline ends. Germline values: CDR1 SGHAT, CDR2 FQDESV (reference sequence). CDR3 residues: CASSPSGAWELGDNEQFF. Here the CDR3 DNA reads TGTGCCAGCAGCCCTTCGGGGGCCTGGGAGCTGGGAGACAATGAGCAGTTCTTC.

This clonotype was counted a few times. CDR3 in DNA: TGCGCCAGCGCACTGGACCAGGGCACCGGGGAGCTGTTTTTT. This gives the protein CASALDQGTGELFF. This chain links TRBV4-1 with TRBJ2-2, with D perhaps TRBD1 (5 bases). The CDR3 is 14 residues long. The germline V gene encodes CDR1 MGHRA and CDR2 YSYEKL. The germline V and J ends were trimmed by 8 bases and 4 bases, with 14 bases remaining between them.

The V gene is TRBV12-3 or TRBV12-4, the J gene TRBJ2-1; 10 bases match TRBD2. The CDR3 is 16 residues long. Trimming took 5 bases from V and 5 from J; bases not matched to a gene: 9. The CDR3 DNA reads as TGTGCCAGCAGTCACCTAAGCGGGAGGGCCCACAATGAGCAGTTCTTC. Protein product: CASSHLSGRAHNEQFF.